This note documents a single T cell receptor (beta chain) sequence. Its antigen is as yet unknown. This CDR3 has 13 amino acids. Trimming cost V 3 bases and J 5 bases, with 10 bases left between them. Germline CDR1 reads MNHEY; CDR2 reads SMNVEV (reference sequence). Assay used: immunoSEQ multiplex PCR; TCRdb lists only in-frame clones, some missing. Altogether about 4,800 clones are present, roughly four fifths being singletons, with the ten largest covering around 12%. This specimen belongs to a study of immune cell composition in non-small cell lung cancer. Study observations and caveats: Squamous lung tumours showed higher top 10 clone scores and clonality than adenocarcinomas. Tumour TCR-beta clonality showed no significant link to smoking pack-years.

The TCR was taken from a human donor with non-small cell lung cancer. The sample consisted of lung tumor tissue. The genes are TRBV27 and TRBJ1-1; D perhaps matches TRBD1 (5 bases). CDR3 protein: CASSFRGGTEAFF. The CDR3 DNA reads TGTGCCAGCAGTTTCCGGGGGGGGACTGAAGCTTTCTTT.